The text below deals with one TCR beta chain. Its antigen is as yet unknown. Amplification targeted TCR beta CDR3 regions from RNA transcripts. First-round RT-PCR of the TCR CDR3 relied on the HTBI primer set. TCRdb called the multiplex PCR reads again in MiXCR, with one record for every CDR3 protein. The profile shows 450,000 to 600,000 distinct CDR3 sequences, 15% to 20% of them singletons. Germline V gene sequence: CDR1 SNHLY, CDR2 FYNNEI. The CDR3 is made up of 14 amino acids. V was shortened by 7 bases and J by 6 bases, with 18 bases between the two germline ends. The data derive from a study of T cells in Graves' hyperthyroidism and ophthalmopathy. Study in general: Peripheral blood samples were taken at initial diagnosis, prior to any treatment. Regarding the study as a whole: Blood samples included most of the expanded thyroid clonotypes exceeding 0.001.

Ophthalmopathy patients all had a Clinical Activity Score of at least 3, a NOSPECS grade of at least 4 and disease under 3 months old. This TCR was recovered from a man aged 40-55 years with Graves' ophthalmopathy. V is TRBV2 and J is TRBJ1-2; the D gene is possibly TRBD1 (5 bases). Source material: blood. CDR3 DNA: TGTGCCAGCAACCAAGGAAGGGGCAATGATGGCTACACCTTC. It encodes CASNQGRGNDGYTF.